This TCR beta chain was documented in a study of shared clonotypes between healthy human individuals. Details on this clone: Its antigen is still unknown.

The data were produced by immunoSEQ multiplex PCR, yet TCRdb's version contains in-frame clones alone and is incomplete. The table shows nearly 750,000 clones, with 72% occurring only once. Study observations and caveats: As a rule, naive subsets had a larger estimated richness than memory subsets.

The CDR3 is 18 residues long. J was trimmed by 3 bases and V by 5 bases; bases with no gene match: 10. From germline, CDR1 is SGHDT and CDR2 YYEEEE. The chain links TRBV5-6 to TRBJ2-3; 15 bases are a match to TRBD2. The receptor's source is a woman aged 25 to 39 in good health. The sample comprised memory CD4+ T cells sorted from blood. Regarding subset: CD45RA-negative fraction. CDR3 coding DNA: TGTGCCAGCAGGATCGCGGGACTAGCGGGAGGTAGGACAGATACGCAGTATTTT. Translated, it gives CASRIAGLAGGRTDTQYF.